Following are 27 T cell receptor beta chains from one sample sequenced in a study of identical twins. TCRdb passed the 5' RACE reads through MiXCR, listing each CDR3 protein once. Of hundreds of thousands of distinct CDR3 sequences listed, roughly 6.2% were seen once; the top ten hold 1.5% to 2%. The sequenced material came from naive T cells sorted from blood. Source of these receptors: a young man in good health.

Ten or more counts support this clonotype. The chain joins TRBV20-1 to TRBJ2-7; 14 positions match TRBD2. CDR1 DFQATT and CDR2 SNEGSKA come from the germline V gene (reference sequence). The CDR3 covers 12 residues. CDR3 DNA sequence: TGCGGGACTAGCGGGAGAGACTACGAGCAGTACTTC. It translates to CGTSGRDYEQYF.

This clonotype was recorded at least ten times. V and J are TRBV20-1 and TRBJ2-1; either TRBD1 or TRBD2 may fit D (5 bases each). Trimming stripped 2 bases from V and 5 bases from J, with 13 bases between. The CDR3 is 14 residues long. Germline CDR1 is DFQATT and CDR2 is SNEGSKA (reference sequence). The CDR3 sequence is CSARTGEGHNEQFF. The CDR3 nucleotides read TGCAGTGCTAGAACGGGCGAGGGGCACAATGAGCAGTTCTTC.

This clonotype was seen ten or more times. CDR3 in amino acids: CASFERSGEQFF. For the CDR3, the DNA is TGCGCCAGTTTTGAGCGGTCTGGTGAGCAGTTCTTC. V is TRBV5-1 and J is TRBJ2-1; D perhaps matches TRBD2 (5 bases). Trimming took 8 bases from V and 9 from J, leaving 15 bases between them. This CDR3 comprises 12 residues. CDR1 and CDR2 from the germline V gene are SGHRS and YFSETQ. Full variable domain (missing parts from reference TRBV5-1 and TRBJ2-1): KAGVTQTPRYLIKTRGQQVTLSCSPISGHRSVSWYQQTPGQGLQFLFEYFSETQRNKGNFPGRFSGRQFSNSRSEMNVSTLELGDSALYLCASFERSGEQFFGPGTRLTVL.

This clonotype was seen more than once but under ten times. CDR3 region: CASNSGQGLGNQPQHF. The CDR3 bases are TGTGCCAGCAACTCCGGACAGGGTTTGGGAAATCAGCCCCAGCATTTT. The rearrangement uses TRBV6-2 or TRBV6-3 and TRBJ1-5; 8 nucleotides agree with TRBD1. With V trimmed by 7 bases and J by 4 bases, 12 bases remained unmatched. Germline assignment: CDR1 MNHEY and CDR2 SVGEGT. The CDR3 is 16 residues long.

This clonotype occurred many times. The J gene is TRBJ2-1, the V gene TRBV18; D is unclear. The CDR3 contains 13 residues. Germline loops: CDR1 KGHSH, CDR2 LQKENI. Trimming took off 0 bases at V and 10 bases at J, with 10 bases between the two ends. CDR3 DNA: TGTGCCAGCTCACCACCGGGTGCAGCGGAGCAGTTCTTC. Translated: CASSPPGAAEQFF.

This clonotype was seen a few times. The chain links TRBV7-9 to TRBJ2-5; possibly TRBD1 for D (5 bases). The germline V gene encodes CDR1 SEHNR and CDR2 FQNEAQ (reference sequence). V gave up 5 bases and J gave up 5 bases, with 15 bases separating them. This CDR3 has 14 residues. CDR3 nucleotide sequence: TGTGCCAGCAGCCCTAGACAGTACGAGGAGACCCAGTACTTC. Translated, it gives CASSPRQYEETQYF. Based on the CDR3 plus reference TRBV7-9 and TRBJ2-5, the full variable domain is DTGVSQNPRHKITKRGQNVTFRCDPISEHNRLYWYRQTLGQGPEFLTYFQNEAQLEKSRLLSDRFSAERPKGSFSTLEIQRTEQGDSAMYLCASSPRQYEETQYFGPGTRLLVL.

The chain is built from TRBV6-1 and TRBJ2-6; 8 bases align to TRBD1. J gave up 0 bases and V 6 bases, and 7 bases lay outside the gene matches. This CDR3 contains 17 residues. The V gene's germline CDR1 is MNHNS and CDR2 SASEGT. The CDR3 sequence: CASRAGTGSSGANVLTF. The CDR3 DNA reads TGTGCCAGCAGGGCCGGGACAGGAAGCTCTGGGGCCAACGTCCTGACTTTC.

There are a few counts of this clonotype. The chain recombines TRBV20-1 with TRBJ1-6; possibly TRBD1 for D (6 bases). The V and J ends lost 5 bases and 8 bases respectively, with 16 bases between them. Looked up from germline, CDR1 is DFQATT and CDR2 is SNEGSKA (reference sequence). This CDR3 spans 14 amino acids. In DNA, the CDR3 is TGCAGTGCTCGCGACCCCAGGGGCCATTCACCCCTCCACTTT. This encodes CSARDPRGHSPLHF.

The chain combines TRBV7-9 with TRBJ1-2, with TRBD1 as a possible D gene (5 bases). Germline V gives CDR1 SEHNR, CDR2 FQNEAQ (reference sequence). Trimming cost V 4 bases and J 3 bases, with 12 bases left between them. CDR3 length equals 14 residues. CDR3 DNA: TGTGCCAGCAGCTCTCAGGGTCCAGACTATGGCTACACCTTC. Encoded protein: CASSSQGPDYGYTF.

In this sample, this clonotype turned up many times. V usage is TRBV5-1 and J usage is TRBJ2-1, with TRBD2 identical over 11 bases. This CDR3 contains 15 residues. CDR1 is SGHRS and CDR2 is YFSETQ in the germline V gene. The junction had 12 bases not matched to a gene; V was cut back by 7 bases and J by 9 bases. The CDR3 loop reads CASQITSGSGSEQFF. CDR3 nucleotide sequence: TGCGCCAGCCAGATAACTAGCGGGAGCGGCAGTGAGCAGTTCTTC.

This clonotype was seen repeatedly, ten times or more. The V and J genes are TRBV5-1 and TRBJ2-5; TRBD1 agrees at 11 bases. The V and J ends lost 4 bases and 5 bases, in that order; junction bases with no gene match: 10. The CDR3 extends over 16 amino acids. CDR1 and CDR2 from the germline V gene are SGHRS and YFSETQ. The chain's CDR3 is CASSMRTGGVEETQYF. In DNA, the CDR3 is TGCGCCAGCAGCATGCGGACAGGGGGCGTCGAGGAGACCCAGTACTTC.

This clonotype was observed a few times. A much bigger clone sits one base away, suggesting this may be a read error. This sequence joins TRBV12-3 or TRBV12-4 and TRBJ1-3; D gene uncertain. CDR3 size: 13 residues. CDR3 in DNA: TGTGCCAGCAGTTTAACGACTGGAAACCCCATATATTTT. Translating gives CASSLTTGNPIYF.

The chain uses TRBV7-9 and TRBJ2-7, with D tentatively TRBD1 (6 bases). Per the germline V gene, CDR1 is SEHNR and CDR2 is FQNEAQ (reference sequence). The CDR3 sequence is 16 residues long. Written as DNA, the CDR3 is TGTGCCAGCAGCAATTCCAGGGGAGCCCGACCCTACGAGCAGAACGTC. Translation gives CASSNSRGARPYEQNV.

The chain carries TRBV28 and TRBJ2-7, with 8 bases fitting TRBD1. The CDR3 extends over 19 amino acids. Germline CDR1 is MDHEN and CDR2 is SYDVKM. Losses at the gene ends were 6 bases for V and 2 bases for J; bases not matched to a gene: 21. The CDR3 DNA reads as TGTGCCAGCAGCCGCTCGGCGTTTATCCCGGGACAGGTTACCTACGAGCAGTACTTC. Its translation: CASSRSAFIPGQVTYEQYF. The complete variable domain, with remaining parts taken from reference TRBV28 and TRBJ2-7, reads DVKVTQSSRYLVKRTGEKVFLECVQDMDHENMFWYRQDPGLGLRLIYFSYDVKMKEKGDIPEGYSVSREKKERFSLILESASTNQTSMYLCASSRSAFIPGQVTYEQYFGPGTRLTVT.

The chain links TRBV24-1 to TRBJ2-5; 7 positions match TRBD2. There are 15 residues in the CDR3. V gave up 4 bases and J gave up 4 bases; unmatched junction bases: 8. Germline-derived CDR1 and CDR2 are KGHDR and SFDVKD. The CDR3 is CATSDWGGNGETQYF. CDR3 nucleotide sequence: TGTGCCACCAGTGACTGGGGAGGGAATGGAGAGACCCAGTACTTC.

This clonotype was recorded at least ten times. In DNA form, the CDR3 reads TGTGCCACCAGCAGAGATCGTACTAGCGCATACAATGAGCAGTTCTTC. It yields the protein CATSRDRTSAYNEQFF. The chain uses TRBV15 and TRBJ2-1, with 7 nucleotides matching TRBD2. The CDR3 is made up of 16 amino acids. The germline gives CDR1 LNHNV, CDR2 YYDKDF (reference sequence). The V segment lost 0 bases and the J segment 4 bases; nucleotides outside the gene matches: 6.

The chain couples TRBV7-2 to TRBJ2-1, with 9 bases fitting TRBD1. This CDR3 region has 15 residues. V gave up 5 bases and J gave up 7 bases; unmatched junction bases: 9. Germline V lookup: CDR1 SGHTA, CDR2 FQGNSA. The CDR3 coding sequence is TGTGCCAGCAGCCCATGGACAGGGGAGAGAAATGAGCAGTTCTTC. Its translation: CASSPWTGERNEQFF.

The chain joins TRBV7-2 to TRBJ2-2; the D gene is possibly TRBD2 (6 bases). The V and J ends lost 5 bases and 4 bases respectively, with 11 bases between them. The CDR3 runs to 14 residues. In germline, CDR1 is SGHTA, CDR2 FQGNSA. DNA of the CDR3: TGTGCCAGCAGCCTCACTAGCACCACCGGGGAGCTGTTTTTT. Translation gives CASSLTSTTGELFF.

The chain recombines TRBV11-2 with TRBJ2-2, with TRBD1 matching 7 bases. With 0 bases clipped from V and 1 base from J, the junction kept 8 bases outside the gene matches. In germline, CDR1 is SGHAT, CDR2 FQNNGV. CDR3 length equals 18 residues. The CDR3 is CASSLDSRGKRNTGELFF. CDR3 bases: TGTGCCAGCAGCTTAGACAGCAGGGGGAAGAGGAACACCGGGGAGCTGTTTTTT.

Many counts were recorded for this clonotype. The CDR3 region is CASSRLAGGSYNEQFF. The CDR3 nucleotides read TGTGCCAGCAGCCGACTAGCGGGAGGGTCCTACAATGAGCAGTTCTTC. The chain recombines TRBV27 with TRBJ2-1, with 14 positions matching TRBD2. V lost 6 bases to trimming and J lost 1 base; unmatched junction nucleotides: 2. Germline-derived CDR1 and CDR2 are MNHEY and SMNVEV (reference sequence). This CDR3 contains 16 residues.

This clonotype appeared a single time. The rearrangement joins TRBV28 to TRBJ2-2, with D tentatively TRBD1 (6 bases). With 4 bases removed from V and 1 base from J, the gap between germline ends came to 10 bases. The CDR3 totals 15 residues. Germline CDR1 reads MDHEN; CDR2 reads SYDVKM. As DNA, the CDR3 is TGTGCCAGCAGTTCGCCCAGGGGGAACACCGGGGAGCTGTTTTTT. Translating it yields CASSSPRGNTGELFF.

This CDR3 reads CSASGTSNEQFF. The DNA for the CDR3 is TGCAGTGCTAGTGGGACTAGTAATGAGCAGTTCTTC. The rearrangement uses TRBV20-1 and TRBJ2-1, with TRBD2 matching over 8 bases. The junction had 2 bases not matched to a gene; V was cut back by 3 bases and J by 7 bases. The germline V gene has CDR1 DFQATT and CDR2 SNEGSKA (reference sequence). The CDR3 loop spans 12 amino acids.

This clonotype was seen many times. The CDR3: CSALQGSVYEQYF. The CDR3 region has the DNA TGCAGTGCTCTACAGGGGTCTGTCTACGAGCAGTACTTC. The chain combines TRBV20-1 with TRBJ2-7; TRBD1 matches 7 bases. Trimming at V came to 5 bases and at J to 3 bases, leaving 7 bases not matched to a gene. This CDR3 is built from 13 residues. Germline CDR1 reads DFQATT; CDR2 reads SNEGSKA (reference sequence).

This clonotype came up many times. This chain uses TRBV28 with TRBJ2-7; TRBD2 aligns across 8 bases. Germline V gene lookup returns CDR1 MDHEN and CDR2 SYDVKM. This CDR3 is built from 13 residues. The junction had 1 base not matched to a gene; V was cut back by 6 bases and J by 0 bases. CDR3 sequence (DNA): TGTGCCAGCAGGGGGACTAGCTCCTACGAGCAGTACTTC. It translates to CASRGTSSYEQYF. The full variable domain, its missing parts supplied by reference TRBV28 and TRBJ2-7, is DVKVTQSSRYLVKRTGEKVFLECVQDMDHENMFWYRQDPGLGLRLIYFSYDVKMKEKGDIPEGYSVSREKKERFSLILESASTNQTSMYLCASRGTSSYEQYFGPGTRLTVT.

This clonotype was counted many times. The rearrangement links TRBV25-1 to TRBJ2-3, with 7 bases aligning to TRBD1. Losses at the gene ends were 6 bases for V and 11 bases for J; bases not matched to a gene: 8. CDR3 size: 12 residues. In germline, CDR1 is MGHDK, CDR2 SYGVNS. The CDR3 region is CASRRGQQQQYF. CDR3 DNA sequence: TGTGCCAGCAGGAGGGGACAGCAGCAGCAGTATTTT.

The chain has TRBV7-3 and TRBJ2-7; D may be TRBD1 (6 bases). The V gene's germline CDR1 is SGHTA and CDR2 FQGTGA. V was shortened by 4 bases and J by 2 bases, with 15 bases between the two germline ends. The CDR3 runs to 15 residues. In nucleotides, the CDR3 is TGTGCCAGCAGCTCGGGCAGGGGCCTCCCCTACGAGCAGTACTTC. Translating it yields CASSSGRGLPYEQYF.

This clonotype was counted between two and nine times. V gene TRBV3-1 combines with J gene TRBJ2-1, with D maybe TRBD1 (6 bases). V was clipped by 1 base and J by 0 bases, with 7 bases between them. Germline assignment: CDR1 LGHDT and CDR2 YNNKEL (reference sequence). This CDR3 spans 15 amino acids. The CDR3 DNA reads TGTGCCAGCAGCCAAGTCAGGGGCTCCTACAATGAGCAGTTCTTC. As protein: CASSQVRGSYNEQFF.